This TCR beta chain was captured in a study of T cell responses to AZD1222 COVID-19 vaccine. Findings and caveats of the study: Reportedly, close to half of spike-specific TCRs are directed against unmutated variant regions. The donor cohort was predominantly white British with a female majority, and clonal diversity may have been underestimated. At baseline, just 5 or 6 AZD1222 recipients tested seropositive. Sampling that yielded the repertoires occurred only after the peak T cell response.

Using immunoSEQ multiplex PCR, the repertoire was profiled, and TCRdb retains in-frame clones only, with some absent. The sample has around 94,000 clones, roughly 84% seen once. Regarding this clone: What it recognizes is unknown.

CDR1 SEHNR and CDR2 FQNEAQ come from the germline V gene (reference sequence). V shed 2 bases and J shed 5 bases, with 7 bases lying between them. The CDR3 is made up of 13 amino acids. The J gene is TRBJ1-5, the V gene TRBV7-9, with D hard to call. Sequenced material: peripheral blood, taken on day 0 of AZD1222 vaccination. The origin of this receptor is an adult in good health. The CDR3 region has the DNA TGTGCCAGCAGCTTATTTGGCGATCAGCCCCAGCATTTT. Residues: CASSLFGDQPQHF.